What follows is one T cell receptor beta chain and its context. The germline V gene encodes CDR1 MNHEY and CDR2 SMNVEV (reference sequence). V was clipped by 5 bases and J by 1 base, with 11 bases between them. The CDR3 length is 14 residues. The data were obtained in a study of cytomegalovirus exposure and HLA in healthy donors. The PCR employed 60 Vbeta primers together with 13 Jbeta primers. Per the study methods: As a later analysis found, there were approximately 80 million unique TCR beta chains, of which roughly 11 million were shared. The protocol was immunoSEQ multiplex PCR, while the TCRdb copy is restricted to in-frame clones and leaves out a portion. V, J and clone size derive from that table, while D and trimming were established from the DNA sequence. The table counts about 130,000 clones; 1.7% lies in the top ten.

This receptor was obtained from a man younger than 35 in good health and CMV-seronegative. The J gene is TRBJ1-2, the V gene TRBV27, with D perhaps TRBD1 (6 bases). The sample consisted of PBMCs. In DNA form, the CDR3 reads TGTGCCAGCAGTCCCCAGGGGATTAACTATGGCTACACCTTC. As protein: CASSPQGINYGYTF.